This TCR beta chain appears in the sequencing data of a study of identical twins. This clonotype was seen at least ten times. The CDR3 totals 16 residues. Germline values: CDR1 SGHKS, CDR2 YYEKEE (reference sequence). V was pared by 4 bases and J by 3 bases, with 7 bases of the junction left unmatched. TCRdb itself ran the 5' RACE reads through MiXCR, one entry per CDR3 protein. In the table there are some 97,000 distinct CDR3 sequences, about 6% of which are singletons. All of the donors were Caucasians in good health. V gene TRBV5-5 combines with J gene TRBJ2-3; 11 bases are a match to TRBD1. The source material was memory T cells sorted from blood. This clonotype originated in a woman aged 45-65 years in good health. For the CDR3, the DNA is TGTGCCAGCAGCGGGACAGGGGGAGATTCGACAGATACGCAGTATTTT. Its translation is CASSGTGGDSTDTQYF.